Listed below are T cell receptor beta chains from one sample, sequenced in a study of cytomegalovirus exposure and HLA in healthy donors. Profiling relied on immunoSEQ multiplex PCR, and the TCRdb table lists in-frame clones only, not all of them. Of around 150,000 clones in the sample, roughly four fifths were seen once. Sequenced material: PBMCs. The origin of the receptors is a woman aged 18-29 years in good health and CMV-seronegative. The CDR3 runs from the conserved cysteine through the conserved F or W. The D gene is left open where the match is weak. Not all rows give a size; the values are once, few, many and, for expanded clones, a class.

D gene: TRBD1; J gene: TRBJ1-4; clone size: few; V gene: TRBV19; CDR3 protein: CASRQGASANEKLFF; CDR3 DNA: TGTGCCAGCCGACAGGGGGCTTCGGCTAATGAAAAACTGTTTTTT
D gene: TRBD2; J gene: TRBJ2-5; clone size: .; V gene: TRBV5-1; CDR3 protein: CASSHTSGAEETQYF; CDR3 DNA: TGCGCCAGCAGTCACACTAGCGGGGCTGAGGAGACCCAGTACTTC
D gene: .; J gene: TRBJ2-7; clone size: .; V gene: TRBV1; CDR3 protein: CTSSLARDRAAYEQYF; CDR3 DNA: TGCACCAGCAGCCTAGCCCGGGACAGGGCGGCCTACGAGCAGTACTTC
D gene: TRBD1; J gene: TRBJ1-2; clone size: .; V gene: TRBV5-6; CDR3 protein: CASSLGQGSGYTF; CDR3 DNA: TGTGCCAGCAGCTTGGGACAGGGGAGCGGCTACACCTTC
D gene: TRBD2; J gene: TRBJ2-7; clone size: .; V gene: TRBV19; CDR3 protein: CASSTQGLKGYEQYF; CDR3 DNA: TGTGCCAGTAGTACCCAGGGACTAAAGGGTTACGAGCAGTACTTC
D gene: .; J gene: TRBJ2-4; clone size: .; V gene: TRBV27; CDR3 protein: CASSVNWKNIQYF; CDR3 DNA: TGTGCCAGCAGTGTCAACTGGAAAAACATTCAGTACTTC
D gene: .; J gene: TRBJ1-2; clone size: .; V gene: TRBV6-1; CDR3 protein: CASSEFSGPNYGYTF; CDR3 DNA: TGTGCCAGCAGTGAATTCTCAGGCCCTAACTATGGCTACACCTTC
D gene: TRBD1; J gene: TRBJ1-1; clone size: few; V gene: TRBV9; CDR3 protein: CASSYTGEAAEAFF; CDR3 DNA: TGTGCCAGCAGCTACACAGGGGAGGCGGCTGAAGCTTTCTTT
D gene: .; J gene: TRBJ2-7; clone size: once; V gene: TRBV6-5; CDR3 protein: CASSYSGGHYEQYF; CDR3 DNA: TGTGCCAGCAGTTACTCGGGAGGACACTACGAGCAGTACTTC
D gene: .; J gene: TRBJ2-1; clone size: .; V gene: TRBV29-1; CDR3 protein: CSVHGSTHNEQFF; CDR3 DNA: TGCAGCGTTCACGGGAGCACCCACAATGAGCAGTTCTTC
D gene: .; J gene: TRBJ2-7; clone size: .; V gene: TRBV27; CDR3 protein: CASSWGTSYEQYF; CDR3 DNA: TGTGCCAGCAGTTGGGGGACTTCTTACGAGCAGTACTTC
D gene: TRBD2; J gene: TRBJ2-1; clone size: .; V gene: TRBV5-8; CDR3 protein: CASSLGGASGSLSEQFF; CDR3 DNA: TGTGCCAGCAGCTTGGGCGGCGCTAGCGGGAGTCTCAGTGAGCAGTTCTTC
D gene: TRBD2; J gene: TRBJ2-3; clone size: .; V gene: TRBV7-9; CDR3 protein: CASSPPGGGTDTQYF; CDR3 DNA: TGTGCCAGCAGCCCCCCGGGAGGAGGGACAGATACGCAGTATTTT
D gene: .; J gene: TRBJ2-3; clone size: once; V gene: TRBV4-1; CDR3 protein: CASSQAPGGRDTQYF; CDR3 DNA: TGCGCCAGCAGCCAGGCCCCGGGGGGCAGGGATACGCAGTATTTT
D gene: .; J gene: TRBJ1-5; clone size: once; V gene: TRBV18; CDR3 protein: CASSDSLGNQPQHF; CDR3 DNA: TGTGCCAGCTCCGACAGCTTAGGGAATCAGCCCCAGCATTTT
D gene: .; J gene: TRBJ1-2; clone size: few; V gene: TRBV28; CDR3 protein: CASSSQGPFYTF; CDR3 DNA: TGTGCCAGCAGTTCGCAGGGCCCATTCTACACCTTC
D gene: TRBD1; J gene: TRBJ2-1; clone size: .; V gene: TRBV28; CDR3 protein: CASDRGQYNEQFF; CDR3 DNA: TGTGCCAGCGACAGGGGGCAGTACAATGAGCAGTTCTTC
D gene: TRBD2; J gene: TRBJ2-3; clone size: .; V gene: TRBV6-4; CDR3 protein: CASSDRAGATDTQYF; CDR3 DNA: TGTGCCAGCAGTGACCGAGCGGGGGCCACAGATACGCAGTATTTT
D gene: .; J gene: TRBJ1-2; clone size: .; V gene: TRBV19; CDR3 protein: CASAGTKIYGYTF; CDR3 DNA: TGTGCCAGCGCCGGGACAAAAATCTATGGCTACACCTTC
D gene: TRBD1; J gene: TRBJ2-5; clone size: .; V gene: TRBV18; CDR3 protein: CASSPDRQETQYF; CDR3 DNA: TGTGCCAGCTCACCGGACAGGCAAGAGACCCAGTACTTC
D gene: .; J gene: TRBJ2-3; clone size: .; V gene: TRBV9; CDR3 protein: CASSVESGWSDTQYF; CDR3 DNA: TGTGCCAGCAGCGTAGAGTCAGGGTGGTCAGATACGCAGTATTTT
D gene: TRBD1; J gene: TRBJ2-7; clone size: few; V gene: TRBV25-1; CDR3 protein: CASSEQRVGQGRWGEQYF; CDR3 DNA: TGTGCCAGCAGTGAACAACGTGTAGGACAGGGACGTTGGGGCGAGCAGTACTTC
D gene: .; J gene: TRBJ1-1; clone size: .; V gene: TRBV6-1; CDR3 protein: CASSAYGRWDTEAFF; CDR3 DNA: TGTGCCAGCAGTGCTTACGGGAGATGGGACACTGAAGCTTTCTTT
D gene: TRBD2; J gene: TRBJ2-1; clone size: .; V gene: TRBV5-6; CDR3 protein: CASSLLAVFYNEQFF; CDR3 DNA: TGTGCCAGCAGCTTGCTAGCGGTCTTCTACAATGAGCAGTTCTTC
D gene: .; J gene: TRBJ1-1; clone size: few; V gene: TRBV27; CDR3 protein: CASSSGTTGLTEAFF; CDR3 DNA: TGTGCCAGCTCTTCCGGGACGACAGGACTCACTGAAGCTTTCTTT
D gene: .; J gene: TRBJ1-2; clone size: .; V gene: TRBV28; CDR3 protein: CASSLDPSGYGYTF; CDR3 DNA: TGTGCCAGCAGTCTGGACCCGAGCGGTTATGGCTACACCTTC
D gene: .; J gene: TRBJ2-5; clone size: .; V gene: TRBV25-1; CDR3 protein: CASSESGIQETQYF; CDR3 DNA: TGTGCCAGCAGTGAGTCGGGGATCCAAGAGACCCAGTACTTC
D gene: TRBD2; J gene: TRBJ2-2; clone size: .; V gene: TRBV5-1; CDR3 protein: CASSSTSGANAGELFF; CDR3 DNA: TGCGCCAGCAGCTCGACTAGCGGGGCGAACGCCGGGGAGCTGTTTTTT
D gene: .; J gene: TRBJ2-5; clone size: .; V gene: TRBV7-7; CDR3 protein: CASSFNSQETQYF; CDR3 DNA: TGTGCTAGCAGCTTTAACAGTCAAGAGACCCAGTACTTC
D gene: .; J gene: TRBJ1-2; clone size: .; V gene: TRBV6-6; CDR3 protein: CASSYNAGEGYTF; CDR3 DNA: TGTGCCAGCAGTTACAACGCAGGGGAAGGCTACACCTTC
D gene: TRBD2; J gene: TRBJ2-3; clone size: once; V gene: TRBV5-1; CDR3 protein: CASSYPRGDATDTQYF; CDR3 DNA: TGCGCCAGCAGCTACCCCCGGGGGGATGCCACAGATACGCAGTATTTT
D gene: .; J gene: TRBJ2-2; clone size: .; V gene: TRBV4-1; CDR3 protein: CASSLYGELFF; CDR3 DNA: TGCGCCAGCAGCCTTTACGGGGAGCTGTTTTTT
D gene: .; J gene: TRBJ1-1; clone size: .; V gene: TRBV6-5; CDR3 protein: CASSYSTAMNTEAFF; CDR3 DNA: TGTGCCAGCAGTTACTCGACAGCCATGAACACTGAAGCTTTCTTT
D gene: TRBD1; J gene: TRBJ1-6; clone size: once; V gene: TRBV10-2; CDR3 protein: CASSESGTAFHNSPLHF; CDR3 DNA: TGCGCCAGCAGTGAGTCAGGGACAGCCTTTCATAATTCACCCCTCCACTTT
D gene: .; J gene: TRBJ2-5; clone size: .; V gene: TRBV7-8; CDR3 protein: CASSLGRARETQYF; CDR3 DNA: TGTGCCAGCAGCTTAGGGCGGGCAAGGGAGACCCAGTACTTC
D gene: TRBD1; J gene: TRBJ2-7; clone size: medium-sized; V gene: TRBV11-2; CDR3 protein: CASSWPGQAGLGEQYF; CDR3 DNA: TGTGCCAGCAGCTGGCCGGGACAGGCGGGTCTTGGGGAGCAGTACTTC
D gene: .; J gene: TRBJ1-1; clone size: .; V gene: TRBV7-8; CDR3 protein: CASSLARGREAFF; CDR3 DNA: TGTGCCAGCAGCTTAGCGCGGGGCCGAGAAGCTTTCTTT
D gene: TRBD2; J gene: TRBJ2-1; clone size: .; V gene: TRBV7-2; CDR3 protein: CASSLSSGREQFF; CDR3 DNA: TGTGCCAGCAGCTTATCTAGCGGGAGAGAGCAGTTCTTC
D gene: .; J gene: TRBJ2-7; clone size: .; V gene: TRBV10-3; CDR3 protein: CATTATGPAAFGGGEQCF; CDR3 DNA: TGTGCCACCACTGCGACAGGACCGGCTGCCTTTGGGGGTGGGGAGCAGTGCTTC
D gene: TRBD2; J gene: TRBJ2-5; clone size: .; V gene: TRBV27; CDR3 protein: CASSFRWTSGMETQYF; CDR3 DNA: TGTGCCAGCAGTTTCCGCTGGACTAGCGGGATGGAGACCCAGTACTTC
D gene: .; J gene: TRBJ2-7; clone size: .; V gene: TRBV28; CDR3 protein: CASSTRPRSYEQYF; CDR3 DNA: TGTGCCAGCAGCACTCGCCCGCGATCCTACGAGCAGTACTTC
D gene: TRBD2; J gene: TRBJ2-5; clone size: .; V gene: TRBV13; CDR3 protein: CASSLATSEQETQYF; CDR3 DNA: TGTGCCAGCAGCTTAGCGACTAGCGAACAAGAGACCCAGTACTTC